This TCR beta chain was recorded in a study of identical twins. Findings and caveats of the study: Zero-insertion analyses might be partly confounded by invariant T cells like MAIT and iNKT.

This clonotype was detected a few times. The antigen is undetermined. Trimming pared 3 bases from V and 7 bases from J, leaving 9 bases between. This CDR3 contains 13 residues. Germline V lookup: CDR1 LNHDA, CDR2 SQIVND (reference sequence). Each CDR3 protein is one row after TCRdb ran MiXCR on the 5' RACE reads. The table lists hundreds of thousands of distinct CDR3 sequences, approximately 8.3% of them singletons. The sample also formed part of further work on yellow fever vaccine responses in identical twins. From that report: Twins reportedly appeared to share part of their vaccine T cell response while keeping part individual.

Sequenced material: memory (CD45RO+) T cells sorted from blood. This chain joins TRBV19 and TRBJ1-4, with D possibly matching TRBD1 (6 bases). This clonotype originated in a woman aged 18-29 years in good health. In DNA, the CDR3 is TGTGCCAGTAGTATGAGCAGGGGTGAAAAACTGTTTTTT. It translates to CASSMSRGEKLFF.